This T cell receptor beta chain was identified during a study of molecular identifiers for immune sequencing clone quantification. Generation of bulk TCR libraries relied on previously described methods and listed TCR primers. TCRdb re-analysed the PCR reads in MiXCR, keeping a single row per CDR3 protein. The data show about 89,000 distinct CDR3 sequences, around 19% seen once. Sorting captured naive CD8 T cells as CD8+CD4-CCR7+CD45RA+. This clonotype was detected many times. Its cognate antigen is unknown. Whole-study findings and limits: Over 98% of CMV-specific effector molecules, but under 1% of naive ones, were in clones above 20 copies. Jurkat TCR RNA spiked in from one cell reportedly remained identifiable amid approximately 970,000 naive cells.

CDR3 length: 12 amino acids. Germline V CDR1 and CDR2: SNHLY, FYNNEI. The ends were cut back, 5 bases at V and 12 bases at J, with 14 bases in the middle. The sequenced material came from naive CD8+ T cells from blood, with Jurkat cell RNA spiked in. Subset reported: FACS-sorted CD8+CD4-CCR7+CD45RA+ naive T cells. The sequence was obtained from a human donor in good health. Some libraries in this study had Jurkat cell RNA spiked in. The chain couples TRBV2 to TRBJ2-1, with D hard to call. CDR3 sequence reads: CASSYSHPGQFF. Here the CDR3 DNA reads TGTGCCAGCAGTTACTCCCATCCAGGGCAGTTCTTC.